Below, 30 T cell receptor beta chains from the same sample are listed, as sequenced in a study of persistence of HIV-infected CD4 T cells. Their antigens are not known. The immunoSEQ assay was version 4, run in survey mode. TCRdb's copy holds only in-frame clones and misses some; the assay was immunoSEQ multiplex PCR. The sample carries approximately 27,000 clones, around 80% recorded once. Stimulation used about 9.5 ug/mL lysate from CMV-infected fibroblasts. CD40L-negative CD69-negative CD45RO-high memory CD4+ T cells were sorted as populations depleted of antigen-responding cells. Sequenced material: CD4+ T cells sorted from PBMCs after 18-hour stimulation, taken from a patient who received antiretroviral therapy. These TCRs come from an adult woman with HIV who was CMV-seropositive.

There are a few counts of this clone. The chain has TRBV10-3 and TRBJ2-7; no clear D gene. Germline assignment: CDR1 ENHRY and CDR2 SYGVKD. V was clipped by 0 bases and J by 4 bases, with 4 bases between them. This CDR3 is built from 12 residues. CDR3 protein: CAISESGYEQYF. For the CDR3, the DNA is TGTGCCATCAGTGAGTCGGGTTACGAGCAGTACTTC.

The genes are TRBV10-2 and TRBJ1-2, with D uncertain. Germline assignment: CDR1 WSHSY and CDR2 SAAADI. Trimming pared 2 bases from V and 2 bases from J, leaving 6 bases between. This CDR3 has 13 residues. The CDR3 DNA reads as TGCGCCAGCAGTGAGGCCAGAAACTATGGCTACACCTTC. Translation: CASSEARNYGYTF.

DNA for the CDR3: TGTGCCACCAGCGGACAGGGGGCTAACACTGAAGCTTTCTTT. Translation gives CATSGQGANTEAFF. The chain has TRBV15 and TRBJ1-1; 11 nucleotides agree with TRBD1. This CDR3 has 14 residues. V lost 5 bases and J lost 2; bases outside the gene matches: 1. Germline CDR1 LNHNV, CDR2 YYDKDF (reference sequence).

V is TRBV6-5 and J is TRBJ2-7; 9 positions match TRBD2. V lost 6 bases and J lost 1; bases outside the gene matches: 7. Germline V gene sequence: CDR1 MNHEY, CDR2 SVGAGI. The CDR3 is made up of 15 amino acids. CDR3 sequence (DNA): TGTGCCAGCAGAAGTGAAGCGGGGGGTTCCTACGAGCAGTACGTC. It yields the protein CASRSEAGGSYEQYV.

In this sample, this clone turned up a few times. J is TRBJ1-5 and V is TRBV4-1, with 7 bases aligning to TRBD1. This CDR3 contains 17 residues. V trimming: 0 bases; J trimming: 1 base; junction bases outside the gene matches: 6. Germline lookup yields CDR1 MGHRA and CDR2 YSYEKL. The CDR3 DNA reads TGCGCCAGCAGCCAAGATGGAGGGGGCTGGAGCAATCAGCCCCAGCATTTT. This translates into CASSQDGGGWSNQPQHF.

This chain uses TRBV25-1 with TRBJ1-1; D is perhaps TRBD1 (5 bases). V lost 8 bases, J lost 2 bases, and 12 bases lay in between. CDR3 length: 13 residues. The germline V gene has CDR1 MGHDK and CDR2 SYGVNS. The chain's CDR3 is CASQRQTNTEAFF. The CDR3 DNA follows: TGTGCCAGCCAAAGACAGACCAACACTGAAGCTTTCTTT.

The chain joins TRBV2 to TRBJ2-7, with a possible D match to TRBD1 (6 bases). Germline loops: CDR1 SNHLY, CDR2 FYNNEI. The CDR3 extends over 12 amino acids. The V gene lost 6 bases and the J gene lost 3 bases, with 9 bases spanning the gap. CDR3 sequence reads: CASSKQGYEQYV. The CDR3 region has the DNA TGTGCCAGCAGCAAACAGGGCTACGAGCAGTACGTC.

The chain carries TRBV2 and TRBJ1-3, with unresolved D. Trimming removed 4 bases from V and 7 bases from J, with 17 bases in between. Looked up from germline, CDR1 is SNHLY and CDR2 is FYNNEI. This CDR3 has 15 residues. The chain's CDR3 is CASSVLEGAGNTIYF. In DNA form, the CDR3 reads TGTGCCAGCAGTGTTTTGGAGGGAGCGGGCAACACCATATATTTT.

V and J are TRBV12-3 or TRBV12-4 and TRBJ2-2; D is tentatively TRBD1 or TRBD2 (5 bases each). The CDR3 is made up of 12 amino acids. Trimming stripped 6 bases from V and 7 bases from J, with 9 bases between. The CDR3 spells CASRGDVGELFF. In DNA, the CDR3 is TGTGCCAGCAGGGGGGATGTCGGGGAGCTGTTTTTT.

The chain is built from TRBV4-1 and TRBJ1-6; D is perhaps TRBD1 (5 bases). Germline assignment: CDR1 MGHRA and CDR2 YSYEKL. V shed 1 base and J shed 6 bases, with 10 bases lying between them. The CDR3 loop spans 15 amino acids. The CDR3 region is CASSQGGPANSPLHF. The CDR3, as DNA: TGCGCCAGCAGCCAAGGGGGACCTGCTAATTCACCCCTCCACTTT.

This chain joins TRBV7-3 and TRBJ2-2, with 7 bases that match TRBD1. The CDR3 is made up of 16 amino acids. Germline assignment: CDR1 SGHTA and CDR2 FQGTGA. The J segment lost 7 bases and the V segment lost 3 bases, leaving 11 bases of the junction unmatched. CDR3 in amino acids: CASSLGQGGANGELFF. The CDR3 DNA reads TGTGCCAGCAGCTTGGGACAAGGGGGCGCGAACGGGGAGCTGTTTTTT.

This clone was counted between two and nine times. This chain uses TRBV23-1 with TRBJ1-5; 9 bases are a match to TRBD1. TRBV23-1 is an ORF, with its function uncertain. V shed 4 bases, J shed 1 base, and the junction held 5 bases outside the gene matches. The CDR3 contains 16 residues. CDR3 protein: CASSPGQGRSNQPQHF. The CDR3 DNA reads TGCGCCAGCAGTCCGGGACAGGGCCGAAGCAATCAGCCCCAGCATTTT.

The V and J genes are TRBV7-9 and TRBJ2-1; TRBD2 matches 14 bases. Germline V lookup: CDR1 SEHNR, CDR2 FQNEAQ (reference sequence). The V gene end was trimmed by 5 bases and the J gene end by 5 bases; junction bases not matched to a gene: 11. The CDR3 extends over 18 amino acids. The CDR3 sequence: CASSRTSGGLRHHNEQFF. DNA for the CDR3: TGTGCCAGCAGCCGGACTAGCGGGGGGCTCCGCCACCACAATGAGCAGTTCTTC.

This chain joins TRBV19 and TRBJ1-3, with D hard to call. Germline CDR1 reads LNHDA; CDR2 reads SQIVND (reference sequence). The V and J ends lost 7 bases and 0 bases respectively, with 19 bases between them. This CDR3 comprises 17 residues. The CDR3 sequence is CASTKWARRTSGNTIYF. The CDR3 DNA reads TGTGCCAGTACCAAATGGGCCCGCAGGACCTCTGGAAACACCATATATTTT.

This clone was observed a single time. The J gene is TRBJ2-6, the V gene TRBV18; 8 bases are a match to TRBD1. The CDR3 is made up of 17 amino acids. V lost 2 bases, J lost 2 bases, and 5 bases stayed unmatched. Germline assignment: CDR1 KGHSH and CDR2 LQKENI. DNA for the CDR3: TGTGCCAGCTCACCAACCAGGGGGCGCGCTGGGGCCAACGTCCTGACTTTC. It specifies CASSPTRGRAGANVLTF.

V gene TRBV12-5 combines with J gene TRBJ2-6; D possibly corresponds to TRBD2 (7 bases). V dropped 7 bases and J dropped 1 base, with 17 bases sitting between them. CDR3 length: 17 residues. In germline, CDR1 is LGHNT, CDR2 FRNRAP. DNA of the CDR3: TGTGCTAGTGCTCGGGGGGCTGGGGATTCTGGGGCCAACGTCCTGACTTTC. The encoded protein is CASARGAGDSGANVLTF.

The chain's CDR3 is CASRKDGYNEQFF. DNA of the CDR3: TGCGCCAGCAGAAAGGACGGCTACAATGAGCAGTTCTTC. The rearrangement joins TRBV10-1 to TRBJ2-1, with D uncertain. Germline V CDR1 and CDR2: WNHNN, SYGVQD (reference sequence). This CDR3 has 13 amino acids. The V end was cut by 6 bases, the J end by 3 bases, with 9 bases between.

The chain combines TRBV7-6 with TRBJ1-1; D gene ambiguous. V was clipped by 4 bases and J by 5 bases, with 17 bases between them. CDR1 and CDR2 from the germline V gene are SGHVS and FNYEAQ. CDR3 length: 15 residues. CDR3 residues: CASSSRDTVGTEAFF. In DNA, the CDR3 is TGTGCCAGCAGCTCCCGCGACACGGTGGGAACTGAAGCTTTCTTT.

The J gene is TRBJ1-1, the V gene TRBV6-1; unclear D gene. Germline-derived CDR1 and CDR2 are MNHNS and SASEGT. V shed 2 bases and J shed 1 base, with 5 bases lying between them. The CDR3 is 13 amino acids. The CDR3 sequence is CASSEWRNTEAFF. The DNA for the CDR3 is TGTGCCAGCAGTGAATGGCGGAACACTGAAGCTTTCTTT.

The table lists this clone with a few counts. This chain joins TRBV5-1 and TRBJ2-7; D perhaps matches TRBD2 (7 bases). The CDR3 extends over 14 amino acids. The V and J ends lost 2 bases and 7 bases respectively, with 16 bases between them. The germline gives CDR1 SGHRS, CDR2 YFSETQ. DNA for the CDR3: TGCGCCAGCAGCTTTGGGGGGGCGTTCTATGAGCAGTACTTC. It codes for CASSFGGAFYEQYF.

The V and J genes are TRBV2 and TRBJ1-5, with a tentative D call TRBD1 (5 bases). Germline V CDR1 and CDR2: SNHLY, FYNNEI. The CDR3 runs to 14 residues. Trimming took 3 bases from V and 0 from J, leaving 6 bases between them. The CDR3 loop is CASSEQGSNQPQHF. CDR3 in DNA: TGTGCCAGCAGTGAGCAGGGTAGCAATCAGCCCCAGCATTTT.

This clone was seen more than once but under ten times. This chain connects TRBV11-3 to TRBJ2-3; 9 nucleotides align to TRBD2. The CDR3 runs 17 residues. V shed 5 bases, J shed 1 base, and the junction held 10 bases outside the gene matches. Germline loops: CDR1 SGHNT, CDR2 YENEEA. Written as DNA, the CDR3 is TGTGCCAGCAGCCTCCTGCCAGCGGGGGGAGGCACAGATACGCAGTATTTT. Protein product: CASSLLPAGGGTDTQYF.

The chain links TRBV27 to TRBJ1-1; unclear D gene. Germline CDR1 MNHEY, CDR2 SMNVEV (reference sequence). The V gene lost 7 bases and the J gene lost 8 bases, with 20 bases spanning the gap. This CDR3 contains 14 residues. Here the CDR3 DNA reads TGTGCCAGCATAGTAGCCAAAGGGCATTTGGAAGCTTTCTTT. Translation: CASIVAKGHLEAFF.

V and J are TRBV15 and TRBJ1-5; D perhaps matches TRBD1 (6 bases). V was trimmed by 7 bases and J by 7 bases, leaving 20 bases between them. From germline, CDR1 is LNHNV and CDR2 YYDKDF (reference sequence). The CDR3 contains 15 residues. CDR3: CATTELSGAQQPQHF. For the CDR3, the DNA is TGTGCCACCACCGAGTTATCGGGGGCCCAACAGCCCCAGCATTTT.

The J gene is TRBJ2-7, the V gene TRBV5-1, with D unresolved. With 1 base removed from V and 3 bases from J, the gap between germline ends came to 8 bases. Germline V gene data show CDR1 as SGHRS and CDR2 as YFSETQ. The CDR3 contains 13 residues. The CDR3 sequence: CASSLTGDYEQYF. The CDR3 DNA reads TGCGCCAGCAGCTTGACTGGGGACTACGAGCAGTACTTC. The variable domain in full, with the rest retrieved from reference TRBV5-1 and TRBJ2-7, is KAGVTQTPRYLIKTRGQQVTLSCSPISGHRSVSWYQQTPGQGLQFLFEYFSETQRNKGNFPGRFSGRQFSNSRSEMNVSTLELGDSALYLCASSLTGDYEQYFGPGTRLTVT.

The chain carries TRBV5-5 and TRBJ1-5; D is unresolved. Deletions cut 5 bases from V and 2 bases from J, with 17 bases between. The CDR3 is made up of 16 amino acids. Looked up from germline, CDR1 is SGHKS and CDR2 is YYEKEE (reference sequence). The CDR3 loop reads CASSPGEGRGNQPQHF. CDR3 nucleotides: TGTGCCAGCAGTCCTGGGGAGGGTCGAGGCAATCAGCCCCAGCATTTT.

A single count supports this clone. The chain carries TRBV29-1 and TRBJ2-1, with 7 positions matching TRBD2. After removal of 7 bases from V and 2 bases from J, the junction contained 8 bases not matched to a gene. Per germline, CDR1 SQVTM and CDR2 ANQGSEA. This CDR3 region has 14 residues. The CDR3 coding sequence is TGCAGCGCCGAAGCGGGGTTCCCCTACAATGAGCAGTTCTTC. It specifies CSAEAGFPYNEQFF.

This sequence joins TRBV27 and TRBJ1-5; 8 nucleotides agree with TRBD1. The V segment lost 6 bases and the J segment 4 bases; nucleotides outside the gene matches: 14. The CDR3 has 17 amino acids. Germline V gene sequence: CDR1 MNHEY, CDR2 SMNVEV (reference sequence). The CDR3 here is CASSRQGSGSGNQPQHF. CDR3 bases: TGTGCCAGCAGCCGACAGGGGTCCGGTTCAGGGAATCAGCCCCAGCATTTT.

The V gene is TRBV6-5, the J gene TRBJ1-5; D gene ambiguous. The ends were cut back, 7 bases at V and 2 bases at J, with 12 bases in the middle. This CDR3 is built from 14 residues. Germline V gene data show CDR1 as MNHEY and CDR2 as SVGAGI. Here the CDR3 reads CASIYGSGNQPQHF. The DNA for the CDR3 is TGTGCCAGCATTTATGGATCGGGCAATCAGCCCCAGCATTTT.

CDR3 loop: CASSSGPPAEKLFF. CDR3 bases: TGTGCCAGCAGCTCGGGGCCGCCGGCAGAAAAACTGTTTTTT. The V gene is TRBV5-4, the J gene TRBJ1-4, with a tentative D call TRBD1 (5 bases). Germline lookup yields CDR1 SGHNT and CDR2 YYREEE (reference sequence). Trimming left V 3 bases short and J 8 bases short, with 14 bases between. The CDR3 runs 14 residues. Combining the CDR3 with reference TRBV5-4 and TRBJ1-4 gives the whole variable domain ETGVTQSPTHLIKTRGQQVTLRCSSQSGHNTVSWYQQALGQGPQFIFQYYREEENGRGNFPPRFSGLQFPNYSSELNVNALELDDSALYLCASSSGPPAEKLFFGSGTQLSVL.